The rows below give T cell receptor beta chains drawn from one sample of a study of blood T cells in healthy people across ages. MiXCR was run by TCRdb on the 5' RACE reads, yielding one entry per CDR3 protein. The repertoire holds hundreds of thousands of distinct CDR3 sequences, about 51% seen once, with roughly 13% in the top ten. The sample taken for sequencing was blood. These receptors were collected from a woman of 80 years or more in good health. The CDR3 runs from the conserved cysteine through the conserved F or W. Each record gives: V gene, J gene, clone size, D gene, CDR3 DNA, CDR3 protein. D genes are given only for firm matches. Clone size is not always given. Where it is, it says once, few, many or a class for expanded clones.

TRBV20-1,TRBJ2-7,NA,TRBD1,TGCAGTGCCAGAGGGACAGCTGACTACGAGCAGTACTTC,CSARGTADYEQYF
TRBV6-1,TRBJ2-1,NA,TRBD1,TGTGCCAGCGACAGGGGCACCTACAATGAGCAGTTCTTC,CASDRGTYNEQFF
TRBV20-1,TRBJ1-4,once,NA,TGCAGTGCTAGTCCACTACGGGGACTCCCAACTAATGAAAAACTGTTTTTT,CSASPLRGLPTNEKLFF
TRBV20-1,TRBJ1-2,NA,NA,TGCAGTGCTATATCGCGAATTTTCTATGGCTACACCTTC,CSAISRIFYGYTF
TRBV29-1,TRBJ2-2,NA,NA,TGCAGCGTTGAACGACAGGGAGGTGGCGGGGAGCTGTTTTTT,CSVERQGGGGELFF
TRBV29-1,TRBJ2-3,NA,TRBD2,TGCAGCGTTGTACGGGAGCGGGACACAGATACGCAGTATTTT,CSVVRERDTDTQYF
TRBV7-2,TRBJ2-7,few,NA,TGTGCCAGCAGTACCCGACCCTCAAATGAGCAGTACTTC,CASSTRPSNEQYF
TRBV7-9,TRBJ2-7,many,NA,TGTGCCAGCAGCTTATTTGGGACCGGGGACCTCGAGCAGTACTTC,CASSLFGTGDLEQYF
TRBV6-5,TRBJ1-1,few,NA,TGTGCCAGCAGTTATCGACGTGAAGCTTTCTTT,CASSYRREAFF
TRBV2,TRBJ2-1,NA,TRBD2,TGTGCCAGCATCCTGTCCCCGGGACTAGCAGGGACTGGGCGGTTCTTC,CASILSPGLAGTGRFF
TRBV20-1,TRBJ2-3,NA,NA,TGCAGTGCTAGAGATTGGCGGCAGGGCGGGATGGATACGCAGTATTTT,CSARDWRQGGMDTQYF
TRBV5-1,TRBJ2-2,few,NA,TGCGCCAGCAGCTTGTCTGGGGGAGGATACACCGGGGAGCTGTTTTTT,CASSLSGGGYTGELFF
TRBV15,TRBJ2-3,NA,TRBD2,TGTGCCACCAGCAGAGATGGACTAGAAACAGATACGCAGTATTTT,CATSRDGLETDTQYF
TRBV3-1,TRBJ1-6,few,NA,TGTGCCAGCAAAACATCAACCTCACCCCTCCACTTT,CASKTSTSPLHF
TRBV20-1,TRBJ2-3,NA,NA,TGCAGTGCCCCGTCGGGACCCATCGTAGGCACAGATACGCAGTATTTT,CSAPSGPIVGTDTQYF
TRBV28,TRBJ2-5,NA,TRBD1,TGTGCCAGCAGTCCCCGCCTGACAGGGTTTGAGACCCAGTACTTC,CASSPRLTGFETQYF
TRBV5-1,TRBJ2-3,few,NA,TGCGCCAGCAGAGACAGAATCACAGATACGCAGTATTTT,CASRDRITDTQYF
TRBV9,TRBJ2-1,NA,NA,TGTGCCAGCAGCGTAGTGTCCGGGAGTATCGGCAATGAGCAGTTCTTC,CASSVVSGSIGNEQFF
TRBV12-3/TRBV12-4,TRBJ2-7,NA,TRBD1,TGTGCCAGCAGTTTTGTGGGGACAGGGACCTACGAGCAGTACTTC,CASSFVGTGTYEQYF
TRBV7-9,TRBJ2-7,NA,TRBD1,TGTGCCAGCAGCCAGAGGGACAGCGACTTCCACGAGCAGTACTTC,CASSQRDSDFHEQYF
TRBV5-6,TRBJ2-4,NA,NA,TGTGCCAGCAGCTTGGCGGACGGGCGGGTGGCCAAAAACATTCAGTACTTC,CASSLADGRVAKNIQYF
TRBV6-2/TRBV6-3,TRBJ2-5,many,NA,TGTGCCAGCAGTTACTCGGAACTTGCCCGCCGTGATCGAGAGACCCAGTACTTC,CASSYSELARRDRETQYF